This TCR beta chain originates from a study of blood T cells in healthy people across ages. Study-wide results and limits: Naive and antigen-experienced cells were not separated, limiting conclusive comparison. In long-lived donors, naive CD4+ cell counts and diversity exceeded those of aged donors.

Donors gave ten milliliters of peripheral blood apiece. This clonotype showed up many times. Its antigen is not known. Trimming removed 8 bases from V and 5 bases from J, with 12 bases in between. CDR3 size: 12 residues. The germline V gene has CDR1 SEHNR and CDR2 FQNEAQ (reference sequence). Alongside a J-beta primer mix, a sample-barcoded 5' primer served in a second PCR lasting roughly 7 to 12 cycles. Using its own MiXCR run on the 5' RACE reads, TCRdb lists one record per CDR3 protein. The sample yields about 640,000 distinct CDR3 sequences, under 30% seen once. The sequenced sample was blood. V is TRBV7-9 and J is TRBJ2-5; D possibly corresponds to TRBD2 (7 bases). This sequence originates from an elderly woman in good health. CDR3 sequence reads: CASRGGWETQYF. DNA of the CDR3: TGTGCCAGCCGCGGGGGCTGGGAGACCCAGTACTTC.